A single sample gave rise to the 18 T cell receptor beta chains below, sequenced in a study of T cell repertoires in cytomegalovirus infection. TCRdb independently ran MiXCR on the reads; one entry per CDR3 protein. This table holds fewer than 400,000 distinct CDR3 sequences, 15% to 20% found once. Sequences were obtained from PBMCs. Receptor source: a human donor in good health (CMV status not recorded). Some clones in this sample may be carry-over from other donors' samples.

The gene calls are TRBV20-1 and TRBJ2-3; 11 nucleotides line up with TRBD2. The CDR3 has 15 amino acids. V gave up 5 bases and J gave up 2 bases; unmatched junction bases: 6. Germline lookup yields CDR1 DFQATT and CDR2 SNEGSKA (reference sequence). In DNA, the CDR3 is TGCAGTGCTTGGAGGACTAGCGGGCTCACAGATACGCAGTATTTT. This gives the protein CSAWRTSGLTDTQYF.

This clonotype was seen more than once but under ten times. The CDR3 loop is CSARGGSGTDTQYF. The CDR3 DNA reads TGCAGTGCTAGAGGAGGTAGCGGCACAGATACGCAGTATTTT. V is TRBV20-1 and J is TRBJ2-3; tentatively, D is TRBD2 (5 bases). V lost 1 base to trimming and J lost 1 base, with 9 bases between them. The CDR3 is 14 amino acids. In germline, CDR1 is DFQATT, CDR2 SNEGSKA (reference sequence).

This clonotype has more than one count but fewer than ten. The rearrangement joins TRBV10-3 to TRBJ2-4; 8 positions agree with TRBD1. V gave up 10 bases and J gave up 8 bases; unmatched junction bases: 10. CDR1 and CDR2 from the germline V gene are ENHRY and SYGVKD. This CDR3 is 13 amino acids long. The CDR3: CATTTDRADIQYF. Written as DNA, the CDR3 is TGTGCCACTACGACGGACAGGGCAGACATTCAGTACTTC.

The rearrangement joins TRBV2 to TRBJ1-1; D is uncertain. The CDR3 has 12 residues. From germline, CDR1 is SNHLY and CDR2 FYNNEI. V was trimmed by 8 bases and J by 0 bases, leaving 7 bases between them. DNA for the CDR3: TGTGCCAGCGGTTGGTTGAACACTGAAGCTTTCTTT. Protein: CASGWLNTEAFF.

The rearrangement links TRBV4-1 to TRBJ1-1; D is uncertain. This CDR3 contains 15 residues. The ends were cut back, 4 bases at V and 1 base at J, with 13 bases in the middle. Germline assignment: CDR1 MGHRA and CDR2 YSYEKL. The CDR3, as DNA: TGCGCCAGCAGCCCCCCGATGGGCCAGAACACTGAAGCTTTCTTT. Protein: CASSPPMGQNTEAFF.

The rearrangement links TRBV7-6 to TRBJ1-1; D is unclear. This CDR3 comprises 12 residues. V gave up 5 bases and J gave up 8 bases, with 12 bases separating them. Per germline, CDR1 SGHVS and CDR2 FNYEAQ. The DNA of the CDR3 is TGTGCCAGCAGCGCAGCCGGGATAGAAGCTTTCTTT. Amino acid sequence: CASSAAGIEAFF.

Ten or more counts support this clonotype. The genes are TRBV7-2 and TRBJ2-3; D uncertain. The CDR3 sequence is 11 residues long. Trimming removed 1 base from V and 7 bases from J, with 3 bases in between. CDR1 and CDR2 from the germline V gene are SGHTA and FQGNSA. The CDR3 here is CASSLVYTQYF. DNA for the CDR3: TGTGCCAGCAGCTTAGTATATACGCAGTATTTT.

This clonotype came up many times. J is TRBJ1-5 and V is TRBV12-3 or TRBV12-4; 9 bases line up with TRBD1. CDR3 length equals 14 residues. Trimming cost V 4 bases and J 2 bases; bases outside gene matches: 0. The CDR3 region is CASSWTGGNQPQHF. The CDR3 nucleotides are TGTGCCAGCAGTTGGACAGGGGGCAATCAGCCCCAGCATTTT.

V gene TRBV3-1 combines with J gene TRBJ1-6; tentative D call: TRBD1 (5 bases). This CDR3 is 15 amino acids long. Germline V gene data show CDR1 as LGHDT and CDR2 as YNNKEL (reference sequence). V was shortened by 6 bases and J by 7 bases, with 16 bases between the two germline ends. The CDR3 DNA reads TGTGCCAGCAGGCCTTTACGGGGGGGAAATTCACCCCTCCACTTT. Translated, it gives CASRPLRGGNSPLHF. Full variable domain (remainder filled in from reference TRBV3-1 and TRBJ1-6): DTAVSQTPKYLVTQMGNDKSIKCEQNLGHDTMYWYKQDSKKFLKIMFSYNNKELIINETVPNRFSPKSPDKAHLNLHINSLELGDSAVYFCASRPLRGGNSPLHFGNGTRLTVT.

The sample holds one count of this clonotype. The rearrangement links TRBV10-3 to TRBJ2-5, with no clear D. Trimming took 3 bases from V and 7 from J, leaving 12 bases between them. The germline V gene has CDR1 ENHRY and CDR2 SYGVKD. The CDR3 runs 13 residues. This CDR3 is CAISEGQVSTQYF. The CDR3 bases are TGTGCCATCAGTGAAGGGCAGGTTTCGACCCAGTACTTC.

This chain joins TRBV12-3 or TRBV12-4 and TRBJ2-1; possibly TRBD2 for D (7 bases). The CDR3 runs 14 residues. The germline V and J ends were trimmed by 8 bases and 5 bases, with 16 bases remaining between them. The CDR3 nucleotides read TGTGCCAGCGGGCTGGCGGGGGCGAACAATGAGCAGTTCTTC. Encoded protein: CASGLAGANNEQFF.

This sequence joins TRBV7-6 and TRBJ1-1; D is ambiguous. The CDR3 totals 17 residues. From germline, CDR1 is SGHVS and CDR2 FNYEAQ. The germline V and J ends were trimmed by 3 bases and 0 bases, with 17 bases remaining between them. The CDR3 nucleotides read TGTGCCAGCAGCTTCCGACGGGGTTATAATATGAACACTGAAGCTTTCTTT. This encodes CASSFRRGYNMNTEAFF.

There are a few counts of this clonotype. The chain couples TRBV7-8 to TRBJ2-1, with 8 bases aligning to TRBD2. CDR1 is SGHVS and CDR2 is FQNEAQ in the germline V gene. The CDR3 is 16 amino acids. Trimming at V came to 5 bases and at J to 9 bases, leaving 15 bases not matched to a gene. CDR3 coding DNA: TGTGCCAGCAGCCCAGGGACGGGAGGGTGGGGTAGTGAGCAGTTCTTC. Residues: CASSPGTGGWGSEQFF.

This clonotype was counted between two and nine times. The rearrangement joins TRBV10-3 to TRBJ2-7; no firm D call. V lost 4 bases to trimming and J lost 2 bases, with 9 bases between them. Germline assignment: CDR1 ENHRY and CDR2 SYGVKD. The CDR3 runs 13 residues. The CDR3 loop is CAISVAVTYEQYF. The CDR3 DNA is TGTGCCATCAGTGTGGCGGTTACCTACGAGCAGTACTTC.

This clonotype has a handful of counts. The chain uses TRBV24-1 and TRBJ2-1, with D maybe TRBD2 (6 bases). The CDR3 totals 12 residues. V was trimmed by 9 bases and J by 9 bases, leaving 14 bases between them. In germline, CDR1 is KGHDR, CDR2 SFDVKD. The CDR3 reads CATSRGGVEQFF. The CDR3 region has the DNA TGTGCCACCTCAAGAGGCGGGGTTGAGCAGTTCTTC.

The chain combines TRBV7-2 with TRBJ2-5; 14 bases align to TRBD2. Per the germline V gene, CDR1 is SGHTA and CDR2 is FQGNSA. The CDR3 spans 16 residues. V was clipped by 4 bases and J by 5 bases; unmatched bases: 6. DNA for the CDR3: TGTGCCAGCAGCTCGGGACTAGCGGGGGAGCAGGAGACCCAGTACTTC. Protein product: CASSSGLAGEQETQYF. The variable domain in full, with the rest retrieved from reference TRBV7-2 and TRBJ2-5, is GAGVSQSPSNKVTEKGKDVELRCDPISGHTALYWYRQSLGQGLEFLIYFQGNSAPDKSGLPSDRFSAERTGGSVSTLTIQRTQQEDSAVYLCASSSGLAGEQETQYFGPGTRLLVL.

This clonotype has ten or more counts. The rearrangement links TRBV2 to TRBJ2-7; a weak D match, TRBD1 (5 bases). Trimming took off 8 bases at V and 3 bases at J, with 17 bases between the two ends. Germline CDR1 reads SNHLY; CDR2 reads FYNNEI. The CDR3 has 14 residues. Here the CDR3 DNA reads TGTGCCAGCTTGATTAGTGAAAGGGGCTACGAGCAGTACTTC. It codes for CASLISERGYEQYF.

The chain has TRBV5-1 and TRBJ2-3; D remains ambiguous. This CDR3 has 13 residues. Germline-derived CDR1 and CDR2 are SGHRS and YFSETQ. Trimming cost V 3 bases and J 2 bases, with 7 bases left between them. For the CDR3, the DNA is TGCGCCAGCAGCTCCCAGCCCACAGATACGCAGTATTTT. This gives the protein CASSSQPTDTQYF.